This T cell receptor beta chain stems from a study of regulatory T cells in long-lasting Graves disease. The time point: persistent/refractory GD, antithyroid drugs over 5 years with positive TRAb. Preparation of the TCR library used RNA extracted from PBMCs. About this clonotype: The antigen is not known. A read error may be the cause here, since a much bigger clone is one base away.

Building the TCR beta libraries relied on iRepertoire HTBI primers, and CDR3 regions underwent Arm-PCR. MiXCR was run by TCRdb on the multiplex PCR reads, yielding one entry per CDR3 protein. The profile shows hundreds of thousands of distinct CDR3 sequences, 20% to 25% of them singletons. Study findings and constraints: With a small sample size, accuracy may have been reduced. TRBV28, TRBJ1-2 and TRBJ2-5 were favored in persistent disease.

This CDR3 comprises 14 residues. Germline CDR1 reads LNHDA; CDR2 reads SQIVND (reference sequence). The V end lost 9 bases, the J end lost 0 bases, and 11 bases lay between the germline ends. Sequencing was performed on peripheral blood mononuclear cells (PBMCs), taken when the disease was refractory, from a patient treated with antithyroid drugs. This clonotype originated in a female donor with Graves disease. The chain joins TRBV19 to TRBJ2-2; D gene unclear. CDR3 amino acids: CASSFTANTGELFF. As DNA, the CDR3 is TGTGCCAGCAGCTTCACGGCGAACACCGGGGAGCTGTTTTTT.